The next 2 T cell receptor beta chains were all read from a single sample in a study of OX40 agonist ivuxolimab in advanced cancers. Using immunoSEQ multiplex PCR, the repertoire was profiled, and TCRdb retains in-frame clones only, with some absent. Found here are about 48,000 clones, approximately 84% of them singletons; the top ten hold roughly a tenth. The sequences come from CD4+ or CD8+ T cells sorted from blood, collected in a trial of the OX40 agonist ivuxolimab. The receptors here all came from an adult with an advanced solid tumor such as melanoma, head and neck, liver or kidney cancer.

The gene calls are TRBV28 and TRBJ2-7, with D uncertain. Germline V gene data show CDR1 as MDHEN and CDR2 as SYDVKM. The CDR3 is 13 amino acids. Trimming removed 8 bases from V and 0 bases from J, with 11 bases in between. The CDR3 loop reads CASWGSSSYEQYF. In nucleotides, the CDR3 is TGTGCCAGCTGGGGTTCGAGCTCCTACGAGCAGTACTTC.

The genes are TRBV21-1 and TRBJ2-1; the D call TRBD2 from the table was never checked on the DNA. TRBV21-1 is annotated as a pseudogene. This CDR3 is 17 amino acids long. The CDR3 DNA reads as TGTGCCAGCAGCATAGCGGGCGGGAGGGCCTGCCCAAATGAGCAGTTCTTC. Protein product: CASSIAGGRACPNEQFF.